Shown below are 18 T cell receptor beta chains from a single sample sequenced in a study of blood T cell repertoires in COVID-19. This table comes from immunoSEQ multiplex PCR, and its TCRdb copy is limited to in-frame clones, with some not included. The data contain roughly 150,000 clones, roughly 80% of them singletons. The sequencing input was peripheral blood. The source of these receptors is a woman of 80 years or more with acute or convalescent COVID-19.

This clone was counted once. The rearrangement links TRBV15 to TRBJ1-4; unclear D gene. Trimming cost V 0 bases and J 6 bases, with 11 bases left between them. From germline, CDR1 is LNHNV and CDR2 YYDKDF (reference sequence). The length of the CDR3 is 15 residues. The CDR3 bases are TGTGCCACCAGCAGAGATGGCAGGCTACATGAAAAACTGTTTTTT. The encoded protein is CATSRDGRLHEKLFF.

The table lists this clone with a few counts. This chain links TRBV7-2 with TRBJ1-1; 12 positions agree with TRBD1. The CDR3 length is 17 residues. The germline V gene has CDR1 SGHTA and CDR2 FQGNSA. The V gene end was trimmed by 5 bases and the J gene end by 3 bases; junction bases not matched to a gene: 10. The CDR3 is CASSRGPGQGAHTEAFF. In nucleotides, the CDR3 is TGTGCCAGCAGCCGCGGACCGGGACAGGGGGCCCACACTGAAGCTTTCTTT.

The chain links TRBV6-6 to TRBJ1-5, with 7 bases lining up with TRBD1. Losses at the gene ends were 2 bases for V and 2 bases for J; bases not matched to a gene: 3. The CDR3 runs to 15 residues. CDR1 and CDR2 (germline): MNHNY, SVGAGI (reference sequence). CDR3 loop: CASSYGDRGNQPQHF. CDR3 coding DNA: TGTGCCAGCAGTTACGGGGACAGAGGCAATCAGCCCCAGCATTTT.

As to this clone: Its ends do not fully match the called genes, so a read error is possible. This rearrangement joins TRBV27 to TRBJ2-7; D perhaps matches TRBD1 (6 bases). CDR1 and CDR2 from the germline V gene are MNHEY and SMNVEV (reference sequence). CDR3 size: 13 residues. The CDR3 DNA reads TGTACCAGCAAAGGGACAAGGTTGTCCGAGCAGTACTTC. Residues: CTSKGTRLSEQYF.

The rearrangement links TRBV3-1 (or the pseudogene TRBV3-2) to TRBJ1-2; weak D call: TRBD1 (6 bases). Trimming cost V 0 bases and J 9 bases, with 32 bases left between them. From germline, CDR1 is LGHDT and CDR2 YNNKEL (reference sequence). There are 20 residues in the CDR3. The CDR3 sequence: CASSQDLFPIPPGQRSSYTF. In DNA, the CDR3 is TGTGCCAGCAGCCAAGATCTCTTCCCAATCCCCCCGGGACAAAGGTCCAGCTACACCTTC.

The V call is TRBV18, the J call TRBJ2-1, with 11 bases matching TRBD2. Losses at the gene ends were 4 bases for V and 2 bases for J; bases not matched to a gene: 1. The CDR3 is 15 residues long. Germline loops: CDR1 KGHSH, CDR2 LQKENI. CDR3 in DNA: TGTGCCAGCTCACAACTAGCGGGGGCCTACAATGAGCAGTTCTTC. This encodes CASSQLAGAYNEQFF.

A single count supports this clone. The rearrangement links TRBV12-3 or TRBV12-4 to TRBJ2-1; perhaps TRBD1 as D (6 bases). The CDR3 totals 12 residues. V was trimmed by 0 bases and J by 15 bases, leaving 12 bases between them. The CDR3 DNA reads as TGTGCCAGCAGTTTAGCAAATGGCAGGGGGTTCTTC. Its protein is CASSLANGRGFF.

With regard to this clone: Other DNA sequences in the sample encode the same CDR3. The CDR3 here is CASSLGTSTDTQYF. The CDR3 region has the DNA TGTGCCAGCAGCCTCGGGACTAGCACAGATACGCAGTATTTT. The chain joins TRBV7-2 to TRBJ2-3, with D possibly being TRBD2 (6 bases). Trimming took 5 bases from V and 0 from J, leaving 9 bases between them. Looked up from germline, CDR1 is SGHTA and CDR2 is FQGNSA. This CDR3 has 14 amino acids.

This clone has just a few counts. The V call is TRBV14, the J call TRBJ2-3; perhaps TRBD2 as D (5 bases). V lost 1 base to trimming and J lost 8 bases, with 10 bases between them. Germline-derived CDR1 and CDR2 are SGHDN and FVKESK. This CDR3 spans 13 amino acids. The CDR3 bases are TGTGCCAGCAGCCAAGGCCGGGGTGCTACGCAGTATTTT. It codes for CASSQGRGATQYF.

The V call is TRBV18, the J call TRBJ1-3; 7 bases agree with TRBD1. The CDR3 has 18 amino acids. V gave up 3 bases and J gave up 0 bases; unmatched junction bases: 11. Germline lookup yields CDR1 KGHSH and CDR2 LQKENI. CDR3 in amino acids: CASSPNRGQSPSGNTIYF. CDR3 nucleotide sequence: TGTGCCAGCTCACCTAACCGGGGACAGTCACCCTCTGGAAACACCATATATTTT.

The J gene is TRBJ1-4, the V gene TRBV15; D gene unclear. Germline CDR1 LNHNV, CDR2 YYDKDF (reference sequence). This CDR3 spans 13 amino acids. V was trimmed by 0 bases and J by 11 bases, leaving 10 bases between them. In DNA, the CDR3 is TGTGCCACCAGCAGAGATCGGGGAGGGAAACTGTTTTTT. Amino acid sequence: CATSRDRGGKLFF.

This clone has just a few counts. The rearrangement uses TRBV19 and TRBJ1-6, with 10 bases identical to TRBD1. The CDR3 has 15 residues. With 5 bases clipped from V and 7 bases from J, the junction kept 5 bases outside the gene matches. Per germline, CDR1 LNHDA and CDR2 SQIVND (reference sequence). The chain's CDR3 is CASSLGQGSNSPLHF. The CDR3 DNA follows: TGTGCCAGTAGTCTGGGACAGGGGTCGAATTCACCCCTCCACTTT.

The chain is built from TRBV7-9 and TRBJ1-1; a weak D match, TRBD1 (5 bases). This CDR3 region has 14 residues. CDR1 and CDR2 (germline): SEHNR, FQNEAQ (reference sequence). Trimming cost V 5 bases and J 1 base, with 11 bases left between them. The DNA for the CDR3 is TGTGCCAGCAGCCCGACAGTTACGAACACTGAAGCTTTCTTT. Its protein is CASSPTVTNTEAFF. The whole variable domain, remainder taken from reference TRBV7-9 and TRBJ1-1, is DTGVSQNPRHKITKRGQNVTFRCDPISEHNRLYWYRQTLGQGPEFLTYFQNEAQLEKSRLLSDRFSAERPKGSFSTLEIQRTEQGDSAMYLCASSPTVTNTEAFFGQGTRLTVV.

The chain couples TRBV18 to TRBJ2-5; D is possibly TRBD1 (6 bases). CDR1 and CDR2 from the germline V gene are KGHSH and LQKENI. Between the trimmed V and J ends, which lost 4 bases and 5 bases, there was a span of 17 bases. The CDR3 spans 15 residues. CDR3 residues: CASSLTQGKGETQYF. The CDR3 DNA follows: TGTGCCAGCTCACTGACCCAGGGGAAGGGGGAGACCCAGTACTTC.

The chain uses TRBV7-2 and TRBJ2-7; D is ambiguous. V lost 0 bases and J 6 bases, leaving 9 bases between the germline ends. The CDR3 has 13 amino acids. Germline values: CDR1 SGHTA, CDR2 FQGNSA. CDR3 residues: CASSLAATREQYF. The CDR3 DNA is TGTGCCAGCAGCTTAGCGGCAACCCGCGAGCAGTACTTC.

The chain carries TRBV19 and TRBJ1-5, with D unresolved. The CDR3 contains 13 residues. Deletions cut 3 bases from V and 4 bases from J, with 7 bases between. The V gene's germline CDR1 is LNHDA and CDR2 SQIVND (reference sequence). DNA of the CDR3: TGTGCCAGTAGTATTCCCACAAATCAGCCCCAGCATTTT. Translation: CASSIPTNQPQHF.

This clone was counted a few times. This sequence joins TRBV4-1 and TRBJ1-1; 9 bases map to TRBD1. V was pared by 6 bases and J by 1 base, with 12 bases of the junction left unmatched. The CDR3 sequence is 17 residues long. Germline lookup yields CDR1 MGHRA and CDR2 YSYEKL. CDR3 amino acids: CASRLLGQGRGNTEAFF. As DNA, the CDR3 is TGCGCCAGCAGACTCCTTGGACAGGGGAGAGGGAACACTGAAGCTTTCTTT.

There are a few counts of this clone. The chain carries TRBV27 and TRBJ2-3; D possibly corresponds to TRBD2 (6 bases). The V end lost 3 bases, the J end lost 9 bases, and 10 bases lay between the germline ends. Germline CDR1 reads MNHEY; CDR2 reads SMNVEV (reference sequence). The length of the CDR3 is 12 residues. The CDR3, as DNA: TGTGCCAGCAGTTTGGGGGGACTGACGCAGTATTTT. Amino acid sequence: CASSLGGLTQYF.